The 23 T cell receptor beta chains given below trace back to one sample, sequenced in a study of T cell responses to AZD1222 COVID-19 vaccine. Sequenced by immunoSEQ multiplex PCR; TCRdb stores in-frame clones only, minus some. The sample carries more than 95,000 clones, 90% to 95% recorded once. The source material was peripheral blood, sampled on day 0 of AZD1222 vaccination. These receptors all stem from an adult in good health.

The rearrangement joins TRBV7-2 to TRBJ1-2; D call uncertain. The CDR3 is 15 residues long. V was pared by 4 bases and J by 4 bases, with 16 bases between. Germline V gene data show CDR1 as SGHTA and CDR2 as FQGNSA. The CDR3 loop reads CASSSKPPEIYGYTF. The CDR3 DNA is TGTGCCAGCAGCTCAAAACCCCCAGAGATCTATGGCTACACCTTC. Full variable domain (missing parts from reference TRBV7-2 and TRBJ1-2): GAGVSQSPSNKVTEKGKDVELRCDPISGHTALYWYRQSLGQGLEFLIYFQGNSAPDKSGLPSDRFSAERTGGSVSTLTIQRTQQEDSAVYLCASSSKPPEIYGYTFGSGTRLTVV.

The chain uses TRBV5-1 and TRBJ1-5; D gene ambiguous. The CDR3 totals 13 residues. Germline V gene data show CDR1 as SGHRS and CDR2 as YFSETQ. V was shortened by 1 base and J by 6 bases, with 8 bases between the two germline ends. Written as DNA, the CDR3 is TGCGCCAGCAGCTTGCAGTGGGGTCAGCCCCAGCATTTT. This encodes CASSLQWGQPQHF.

The chain couples TRBV12-3 or TRBV12-4 to TRBJ1-5, with D unresolved. CDR3 length: 13 residues. Trimming stripped 8 bases from V and 7 bases from J, with 15 bases between. The CDR3 bases are TGTGCCAGCGCACCCCCGGGCTCGCAGCCCCAGCATTTT. This translates into CASAPPGSQPQHF.

The V and J genes are TRBV7-9 and TRBJ2-1; TRBD2 matches 11 bases. CDR1 is SEHNR, CDR2 FQNEAQ, per germline (reference sequence). This CDR3 is 16 amino acids long. With V trimmed by 7 bases and J by 5 bases, 10 bases remained unmatched. The CDR3 DNA reads as TGTGCCAGCAACGACAAAGGGACTAGCGGAAACAATGAGCAGTTCTTC. This gives the protein CASNDKGTSGNNEQFF.

V and J are TRBV14 and TRBJ1-6; D uncertain. CDR1 is SGHDN, CDR2 FVKESK, per germline. V lost 4 bases and J 9 bases, leaving 19 bases between the germline ends. This CDR3 has 16 residues. CDR3 coding DNA: TGTGCCAGCAGCCCCCTAGGATCGAGGTTCATTTCACCCCTCCACTTT. Its protein product is CASSPLGSRFISPLHF.

The chain recombines TRBV28 with TRBJ2-4; 7 nucleotides match TRBD1. CDR1 is MDHEN, CDR2 SYDVKM, per germline. CDR3 length: 15 amino acids. The ends lost 6 bases at V and 0 bases at J; junction bases unmatched: 5. The CDR3 DNA follows: TGTGCCAGCAGAGACAGGGCCCAAGCCAAAAACATTCAGTACTTC. Translated: CASRDRAQAKNIQYF.

The chain has TRBV3-1 (or the pseudogene TRBV3-2) and TRBJ1-3; D gene ambiguous. The CDR3 is made up of 14 amino acids. The germline V and J ends were trimmed by 4 bases and 0 bases, with 7 bases remaining between them. The germline V gene encodes CDR1 LGHDT and CDR2 YNNKEL (reference sequence). Here the CDR3 DNA reads TGTGCCAGCAGCCGGTCCGGCTCTGGAAACACCATATATTTT. This encodes CASSRSGSGNTIYF.

The chain recombines TRBV28 with TRBJ1-5, with unresolved D. In germline, CDR1 is MDHEN, CDR2 SYDVKM. CDR3 length equals 13 residues. Trimming left V 3 bases short and J 5 bases short, with 8 bases between. CDR3 sequence: CASSFRSDQPQHF. Here the CDR3 DNA reads TGTGCCAGCAGTTTCAGGTCGGATCAGCCCCAGCATTTT.

There are a few counts of this clone. V usage is TRBV15 and J usage is TRBJ2-1; the D is unclear. Per the germline V gene, CDR1 is LNHNV and CDR2 is YYDKDF (reference sequence). Trimming pared 5 bases from V and 7 bases from J, leaving 18 bases between. The CDR3 totals 15 residues. This CDR3 reads CATSAPGPGKNEQFF. Written as DNA, the CDR3 is TGTGCCACCAGCGCTCCCGGTCCAGGCAAGAATGAGCAGTTCTTC.

V and J are TRBV25-1 and TRBJ1-2; D gene uncertain. The CDR3 runs 11 residues. Trimming shortened V by 4 bases and J by 6 bases, and 6 bases separated the two germline ends. CDR1 is MGHDK and CDR2 is SYGVNS in the germline V gene. The CDR3 sequence: CASSVADGYTF. The CDR3 nucleotides are TGTGCCAGCAGTGTCGCAGATGGCTACACCTTC.

The count of this clone is one. This sequence joins TRBV10-3 and TRBJ1-2; unclear D gene. The germline gives CDR1 ENHRY, CDR2 SYGVKD. V was pared by 5 bases and J by 1 base, with 17 bases between. The CDR3 is made up of 16 amino acids. The CDR3 nucleotides read TGTGCCATCAGTCCTCTAATCCCAGGTGATAACTATGGCTACACCTTC. This gives the protein CAISPLIPGDNYGYTF.

The chain links TRBV9 to TRBJ2-3; D is ambiguous. The CDR3 totals 13 residues. Trimming cost V 0 bases and J 6 bases, with 8 bases left between them. The germline V gene has CDR1 SGDLS and CDR2 YYNGEE. CDR3 residues: CASSVENSDTQYF. The DNA for the CDR3 is TGTGCCAGCAGCGTAGAAAATAGCGATACGCAGTATTTT.

The gene calls are TRBV7-9 and TRBJ1-1; a weak D match, TRBD1 (5 bases). Looked up from germline, CDR1 is SEHNR and CDR2 is FQNEAQ (reference sequence). V dropped 4 bases and J dropped 8 bases, with 11 bases sitting between them. The CDR3 length is 12 residues. The CDR3 bases are TGTGCCAGCAGCTGGACAAACCCGGAAGCTTTCTTT. This codes for CASSWTNPEAFF.

The rearrangement links TRBV19 to TRBJ1-4; D is possibly TRBD1 (6 bases). This CDR3 is built from 15 residues. Germline V gene sequence: CDR1 LNHDA, CDR2 SQIVND (reference sequence). Trimming removed 5 bases at V and 5 bases at J, with 15 bases between. DNA of the CDR3: TGTGCCAGTAGTGAAAGAGGGGGGCTCAATGAAAAACTGTTTTTT. Protein sequence: CASSERGGLNEKLFF. Drawing the rest from reference TRBV19 and TRBJ1-4, the complete variable domain is DGGITQSPKYLFRKEGQNVTLSCEQNLNHDAMYWYRQDPGQGLRLIYYSQIVNDFQKGDIAEGYSVSREKKESFPLTVTSAQKNPTAFYLCASSERGGLNEKLFFGSGTQLSVL.

As regards this clone: At one boundary the junction diverges from the germline segment, which might be a read error. Written as DNA, the CDR3 is TGTGCCAGTGGTATCCCGGGTGGGGCGAACTATGGCTACACCTTC. Amino acids: CASGIPGGANYGYTF. The rearrangement joins TRBV19 to TRBJ1-2, with TRBD1 as a possible D gene (5 bases). Germline-derived CDR1 and CDR2 are LNHDA and SQIVND (reference sequence). The length of the CDR3 is 15 residues.

V gene TRBV6-5 combines with J gene TRBJ2-7, with D possibly matching TRBD1 (5 bases). This CDR3 is built from 15 residues. Germline CDR1 MNHEY, CDR2 SVGAGI. Trimming removed 5 bases from V and 2 bases from J, with 16 bases in between. In DNA, the CDR3 is TGTGCCAGCAGTCCGAAACAGGAGAACCCCTACGAGCAGTACTTC. Protein: CASSPKQENPYEQYF.

The J gene is TRBJ1-5, the V gene TRBV28; D not certain. There are 12 residues in the CDR3. Per germline, CDR1 MDHEN and CDR2 SYDVKM. V lost 4 bases, J lost 9 bases, and 10 bases lay in between. The CDR3 spells CASSSTRPPQHF. In DNA form, the CDR3 reads TGTGCCAGCAGTTCGACACGTCCGCCCCAGCATTTT.

The chain is built from TRBV27 and TRBJ2-1, with TRBD2 as a possible D gene (5 bases). Germline values: CDR1 MNHEY, CDR2 SMNVEV (reference sequence). The germline V and J ends were trimmed by 0 bases and 15 bases, with 15 bases remaining between them. This CDR3 contains 13 residues. As DNA, the CDR3 is TGTGCCAGCAGTTTATCCTTAGGACTCCGTCCGTTCTTC. Translated: CASSLSLGLRPFF.

V and J are TRBV3-1 (or the pseudogene TRBV3-2) and TRBJ2-5; TRBD2 matches 7 bases. With 3 bases clipped from V and 5 bases from J, the junction kept 6 bases outside the gene matches. Germline CDR1 LGHDT, CDR2 YNNKEL (reference sequence). This CDR3 contains 14 residues. For the CDR3, the DNA is TGTGCCAGCAGCCAGGCGGGAGCCGGGGAGACCCAGTACTTC. It translates to CASSQAGAGETQYF.

The table lists this clone with a few counts. The chain carries TRBV18 and TRBJ1-2; no definite D call. The CDR3 covers 13 residues. The V end was cut by 2 bases, the J end by 7 bases, with 11 bases between. Germline lookup yields CDR1 KGHSH and CDR2 LQKENI. CDR3 sequence (DNA): TGTGCCAGCTCACCAAGTGTACAAGCTGGCTACACCTTC. The encoded protein is CASSPSVQAGYTF.

The chain joins TRBV21-1 to TRBJ2-1; the table calls TRBD2, which could not be checked here. TRBV21-1 is classified as a pseudogene. The CDR3 totals 18 residues. The CDR3 here is CARDRDYKLRRPYNEQFF. The CDR3 DNA follows: TGTGCCCGAGACCGGGACTACAAATTACGCAGGCCTTACAATGAGCAGTTCTTC.

In its sample, this clone was seen once. The chain combines TRBV4-1 with TRBJ2-7; 10 bases align to TRBD2. The J segment lost 3 bases and the V segment lost 6 bases, leaving 8 bases of the junction unmatched. The CDR3 covers 15 residues. CDR1 and CDR2 from the germline V gene are MGHRA and YSYEKL. CDR3 residues: CASRLRTSGSYEQYF. The CDR3 DNA reads TGCGCCAGCAGACTCAGGACTAGCGGAAGCTACGAGCAGTACTTC.

CDR3 in amino acids: CASSLDRGLFTDTQYF. DNA of the CDR3: TGTGCCAGCAGTTTGGACAGGGGGCTTTTTACAGATACGCAGTATTTT. The V and J genes are TRBV28 and TRBJ2-3; TRBD1 agrees at 11 bases. V was pared by 3 bases and J by 3 bases, with 5 bases of the junction left unmatched. Germline V lookup: CDR1 MDHEN, CDR2 SYDVKM. CDR3 length equals 16 residues. The full variable domain, rest sourced from reference TRBV28 and TRBJ2-3, is DVKVTQSSRYLVKRTGEKVFLECVQDMDHENMFWYRQDPGLGLRLIYFSYDVKMKEKGDIPEGYSVSREKKERFSLILESASTNQTSMYLCASSLDRGLFTDTQYFGPGTRLTVL.